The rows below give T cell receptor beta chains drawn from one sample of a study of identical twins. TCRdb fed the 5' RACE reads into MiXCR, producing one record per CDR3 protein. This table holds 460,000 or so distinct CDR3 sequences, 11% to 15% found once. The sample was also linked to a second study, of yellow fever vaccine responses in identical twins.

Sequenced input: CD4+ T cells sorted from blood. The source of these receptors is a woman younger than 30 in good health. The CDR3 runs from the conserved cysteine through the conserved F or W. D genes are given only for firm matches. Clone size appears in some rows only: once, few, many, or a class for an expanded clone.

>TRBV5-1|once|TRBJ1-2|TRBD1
TGCGCCAGCAGCCCCTACGGGACAGATGGCTACACCTTC
CASSPYGTDGYTF
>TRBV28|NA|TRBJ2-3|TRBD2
TGTGCCAGCAGTTTCCCTCAGCGGGAGGCCACAGATACGCAGTATTTT
CASSFPQREATDTQYF
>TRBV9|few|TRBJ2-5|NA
TGTGCCAGCAGCGTAGGGAGCAGGGCTGAGACCCAGTACTTC
CASSVGSRAETQYF
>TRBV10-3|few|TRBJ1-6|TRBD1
TGTGCCACCCAACTCGGACAGGGGTTGAATTCACCCCTCCACTTT
CATQLGQGLNSPLHF
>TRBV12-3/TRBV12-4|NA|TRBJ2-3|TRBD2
TGTGCCAGCACCGTGACTAGCGGATACACAGATACGCAGTATTTT
CASTVTSGYTDTQYF
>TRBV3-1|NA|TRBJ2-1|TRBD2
TGTGCCAGCAGCCAATTAGGACTAGCGGATTACAATGAGCAGTTCTTC
CASSQLGLADYNEQFF
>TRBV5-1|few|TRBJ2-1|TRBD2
TGCGCCAGCAGCTTGCGGCTAGCGGGGGGCAACTCCTACAATGAGCAGTTCTTC
CASSLRLAGGNSYNEQFF
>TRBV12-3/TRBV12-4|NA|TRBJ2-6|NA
TGTGCCAGCAGTTTAGCGTCGGGGGGCACTGGGGCCAACGTCCTGACTTTC
CASSLASGGTGANVLTF
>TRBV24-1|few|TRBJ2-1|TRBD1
TGTGCCACCAGTGATTTGTTGGGGACAGGGGCTAATGAGCAGTTCTTC
CATSDLLGTGANEQFF
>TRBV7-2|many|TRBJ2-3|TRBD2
TGTGCCAGCAGCTTGACTAGCGGGACTTTGACAGATACGCAGTATTTT
CASSLTSGTLTDTQYF
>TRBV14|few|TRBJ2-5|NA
TGTGCCAGCAGCCAAGTCCGCCGGGTCAGGGCGGGGGAGACCCAGTACTTC
CASSQVRRVRAGETQYF
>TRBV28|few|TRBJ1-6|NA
TGTGCCAGCAGTCCGCTTGGAGGGGGATGGAATTCACCCCTCCACTTT
CASSPLGGGWNSPLHF
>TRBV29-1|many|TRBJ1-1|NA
TGCAGCGTTGTTCGCCTCACAAGCGGCACTGAAGCTTTCTTT
CSVVRLTSGTEAFF
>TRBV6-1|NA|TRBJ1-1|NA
TGTGCCAGCAGTCCACCTTTGGCCGGTTACACTGAAGCTTTCTTT
CASSPPLAGYTEAFF
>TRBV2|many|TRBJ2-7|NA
TGTGCCAGCAGTACCGGGATTTCCTACGAGCAGTACTTC
CASSTGISYEQYF
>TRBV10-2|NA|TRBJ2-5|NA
TGCGCCAGCAGTGGCGAGGGGCCAGAGACCCAGTACTTC
CASSGEGPETQYF
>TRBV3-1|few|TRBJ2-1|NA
TGTGCCAGCAGCCAAGATCGGGGACACATCTACAATGAGCAGTTCTTC
CASSQDRGHIYNEQFF
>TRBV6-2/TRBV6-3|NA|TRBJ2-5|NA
TGTGCCAGTACGTTGGTCGGAGGGGAGACCCAGTACTTC
CASTLVGGETQYF
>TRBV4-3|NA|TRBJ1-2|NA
TGCGCCAGCAGCCAGGCACGAGGTTTTTATGGCTACACCTTC
CASSQARGFYGYTF
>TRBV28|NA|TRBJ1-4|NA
TGTGCCAGGAGCCCCGGGCTCCACTGCAATGAAAAACTGTTTTTT
CARSPGLHCNEKLFF
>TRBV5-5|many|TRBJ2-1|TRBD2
TGTGCCAGCAGCGAGTCGGGACTAGCGATCCCCGTTGAGCAGTTCTTC
CASSESGLAIPVEQFF
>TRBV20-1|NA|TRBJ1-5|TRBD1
TGCAGTGCTATGACAGGGACAAGGAACCAGCCCCAGCATTTT
CSAMTGTRNQPQHF
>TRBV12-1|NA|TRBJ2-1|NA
TGTGCCAGCAGGCACCGCTGGGGGAACAATGAGCAGTTCTTC
CASRHRWGNNEQFF
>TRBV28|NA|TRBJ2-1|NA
TGTGCCAGCAGTTTATGGGGGGTAGCAGCTTACAATGAGCAGTTCTTC
CASSLWGVAAYNEQFF
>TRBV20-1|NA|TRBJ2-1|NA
TGCAGTGCTGCCCAATACTACGAGCAGTTCTTC
CSAAQYYEQFF
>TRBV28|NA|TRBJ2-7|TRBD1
TGTGCCAGCAGTTTTACAGGGGGATTCTACGAGCAGTACTTC
CASSFTGGFYEQYF
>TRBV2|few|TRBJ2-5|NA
TGTGCCAGCAGTGAAGGGGAGGATGGGACCCAGTACTTC
CASSEGEDGTQYF
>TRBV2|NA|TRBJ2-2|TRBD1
TGTGCCAGCAGCTCCGGGACAGGGGCCGGGGAGCTGTTTTTT
CASSSGTGAGELFF
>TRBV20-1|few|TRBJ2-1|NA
TGCAGTGCTAGAAATCAGGCTCTCTCCTACAATGAGCAGTTCTTC
CSARNQALSYNEQFF
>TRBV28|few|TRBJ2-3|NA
TGTGCCAGCGTAGAGGGTGACGGGTCCACAGATACGCAGTATTTT
CASVEGDGSTDTQYF
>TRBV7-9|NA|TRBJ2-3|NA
TGTGCCAGCAGCCATAGGGGCCCCGAGGGAGATACGCAGTATTTT
CASSHRGPEGDTQYF
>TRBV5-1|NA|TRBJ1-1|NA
TGCGCCAGCAGACCTTCCGACAACACTGAAGCTTTCTTT
CASRPSDNTEAFF
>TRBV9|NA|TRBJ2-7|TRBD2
TGTGCCAGCAGCGTTACCGGGACTAGCGGGACCTACGAGCAGTACTTC
CASSVTGTSGTYEQYF
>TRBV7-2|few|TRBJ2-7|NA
TGTGCCAGCAGCTTTTCGGGGACCTACGAGCGGTACTTC
CASSFSGTYERYF
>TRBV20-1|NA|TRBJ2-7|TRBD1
TGCAGTGCTAGTGAGGGATGGACAGGCAAGCAGTACTTC
CSASEGWTGKQYF
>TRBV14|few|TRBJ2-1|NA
TGTGCCAGCAGCCGTCTAGGGACGGGAGTGAATGAGCAGTTCTTC
CASSRLGTGVNEQFF
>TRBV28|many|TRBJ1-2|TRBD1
TGTGCCAGCAGTTCGGACAGGGTTTATGGCTACACCTTC
CASSSDRVYGYTF